A single sample gave rise to the 12 T cell receptor beta chains below, sequenced in a study of blood T cells in healthy people across ages. Primed by a sample-barcoded 5' primer and a J-beta primer mix, a second PCR proceeded for about 7 to 11 cycles. TCRdb re-called the 5' RACE reads with MiXCR, one entry per CDR3 protein. The sample carries around 700,000 distinct CDR3 sequences, just under 25% recorded once. The data were also submitted as part of a second study, on T cells of mothers and their children.

Sequencing used blood. All receptors derive from a boy between 10 and 17 years old in good health.

There are a few counts of this clonotype. The rearrangement uses TRBV28 and TRBJ2-5; TRBD1 aligns across 7 bases. This CDR3 region has 12 residues. V lost 8 bases to trimming and J lost 6 bases; unmatched junction nucleotides: 6. Germline CDR1 MDHEN, CDR2 SYDVKM. The CDR3 region has the DNA TGTGCCAGCCGACAGGGATCGAAGACCCAGTACTTC. Its translation: CASRQGSKTQYF.

This chain links TRBV14 with TRBJ2-5; 7 positions agree with TRBD1. The germline gives CDR1 SGHDN, CDR2 FVKESK. This CDR3 contains 13 residues. V gave up 5 bases and J gave up 5 bases; unmatched junction bases: 5. For the CDR3, the DNA is TGTGCCAGCAGCGACAGGGCCATGGAGACCCAGTACTTC. Translation: CASSDRAMETQYF.

The chain combines TRBV6-6 with TRBJ1-1; no clear D. Germline loops: CDR1 MNHNY, CDR2 SVGAGI (reference sequence). Trimming removed 6 bases at V and 0 bases at J, with 14 bases between. CDR3 size: 15 residues. The CDR3 sequence is CASSPRILMNTEAFF. The CDR3 nucleotides read TGTGCCAGCAGCCCACGGATCCTTATGAACACTGAAGCTTTCTTT.

The chain employs TRBV25-1 and TRBJ1-6; D gene uncertain. Between the trimmed V and J ends, which lost 4 bases and 6 bases, there was a span of 13 bases. CDR3 size: 15 residues. Germline V gene data show CDR1 as MGHDK and CDR2 as SYGVNS. CDR3 region: CASSAARLANSPLHF. The CDR3 coding sequence is TGTGCCAGCAGTGCCGCACGGCTAGCTAATTCACCCCTCCACTTT.

This clonotype was seen a few times. The V and J genes are TRBV13 and TRBJ2-7; 9 bases line up with TRBD2. V was clipped by 1 base and J by 5 bases; unmatched bases: 12. Germline V CDR1 and CDR2: PRHDT, FYEKMQ (reference sequence). There are 17 residues in the CDR3. The CDR3 reads CASSLVLAGARADEQYF. CDR3 nucleotide sequence: TGTGCCAGCAGCTTAGTATTAGCGGGGGCCCGGGCGGACGAGCAGTACTTC.

The chain uses TRBV6-2 or TRBV6-3 and TRBJ2-1; 9 bases are a match to TRBD2. This CDR3 region has 15 residues. In germline, CDR1 is MNHEY, CDR2 SVGEGT. V shed 10 bases, J shed 0 bases, and the junction held 7 bases outside the gene matches. The CDR3 protein is CATEISGGSYNEQFF. The CDR3, as DNA: TGTGCCACCGAAATTAGCGGGGGCTCCTACAATGAGCAGTTCTTC.

This sequence joins TRBV5-1 and TRBJ2-5; 9 bases are a match to TRBD2. Trimming took 4 bases from V and 5 from J; bases not matched to a gene: 12. Per germline, CDR1 SGHRS and CDR2 YFSETQ. The CDR3 has 16 amino acids. The CDR3 protein is CASSPRASGVGETQYF. In DNA, the CDR3 is TGCGCCAGCAGCCCCCGGGCTAGCGGGGTTGGTGAGACCCAGTACTTC.

This clonotype turned up a few times. This rearrangement joins TRBV7-9 to TRBJ2-7, with TRBD1 matching 11 bases. CDR3 length equals 15 residues. In germline, CDR1 is SEHNR, CDR2 FQNEAQ (reference sequence). The V segment lost 1 base and the J segment 7 bases; nucleotides outside the gene matches: 6. Written as DNA, the CDR3 is TGTGCCAGCAGCTTAGATGGGACAGGGGGAAGGGAGCAGTACTTC. Translated, it gives CASSLDGTGGREQYF.

This clonotype was counted only a few times. V and J are TRBV9 and TRBJ2-3; maybe TRBD2 (6 bases). V gave up 7 bases and J gave up 6 bases, with 21 bases separating them. The CDR3 sequence is 15 residues long. Germline CDR1 is SGDLS and CDR2 is YYNGEE. The CDR3 DNA reads as TGTGCCAGCGAGTCGTCGGGAGTAGGGTCTGATACGCAGTATTTT. This translates into CASESSGVGSDTQYF.

The J gene is TRBJ2-1, the V gene TRBV7-9; 13 bases fit TRBD2. Germline loops: CDR1 SEHNR, CDR2 FQNEAQ (reference sequence). The CDR3 spans 14 residues. Trimming cost V 5 bases and J 10 bases; bases outside gene matches: 5. In DNA, the CDR3 is TGTGCCAGCAGCACTAGCGGGGGGGCAGAGGAGCAGTTCTTC. Its translation: CASSTSGGAEEQFF.

This chain links TRBV5-5 with TRBJ2-7; 8 positions match TRBD1. CDR3 length: 15 residues. Per the germline V gene, CDR1 is SGHKS and CDR2 is YYEKEE (reference sequence). After removal of 3 bases from V and 3 bases from J, the junction contained 8 bases not matched to a gene. The CDR3 here is CASSSSGTGFYEQYF. In nucleotides, the CDR3 is TGTGCCAGCAGCTCCTCCGGGACAGGATTCTACGAGCAGTACTTC.

Only a few counts were recorded for this clonotype. The chain is built from TRBV7-2 and TRBJ1-4; TRBD1 aligns across 7 bases. The ends lost 4 bases at V and 8 bases at J; junction bases unmatched: 10. The V gene's germline CDR1 is SGHTA and CDR2 FQGNSA. The CDR3 has 15 residues. The DNA of the CDR3 is TGTGCCAGCAGCTACGGACCGACAGGGCGCGAAAAACTGTTTTTT. Its translation: CASSYGPTGREKLFF.